This T cell receptor (beta chain) was identified in a study of blood T cell repertoires in COVID-19. Across the whole study: T cells, B-cell-depleted T cells, or PBMCs supplied cDNA or gDNA.

The Seattle site enrolled patients during active infection and followed them longitudinally. Source study methods: Scientists estimated how many nucleated cells there were by amplifying reference gene primers. Measured with immunoSEQ multiplex PCR; TCRdb has only the in-frame clones, and not every one. V, J and clone size were drawn from that table, and D and trimming were deduced from the DNA. The table shows around 84,000 clones, with roughly 78% occurring only once. The CDR3 runs 15 residues. The V end lost 2 bases, the J end lost 4 bases, and 11 bases lay between the germline ends. Germline CDR1 MNHEY, CDR2 SVGAGI.

The sequencing sample was made of peripheral blood. The sequence was obtained from a man aged 55 to 70 with COVID-19, enrolled during active disease. This chain joins TRBV6-5 and TRBJ1-4; D unclear. In nucleotides, the CDR3 is TGTGCCAGCAGTTACGGAGGGCGGGTTAATGAAAAACTGTTTTTT. It codes for CASSYGGRVNEKLFF.